The 7 T cell receptor beta chains reported below all come from one sample, sequenced in a study of OX40 agonist ivuxolimab in advanced cancers. The repertoire was sequenced with immunoSEQ multiplex PCR; TCRdb's copy has only in-frame clones and lacks some. Among tens of thousands of clones, around four fifths were seen once, and the ten largest hold 1.5% to 2%. Source: CD4+ or CD8+ T cells sorted from blood, taken in a trial of the OX40 agonist ivuxolimab. Receptors originate from an adult with an advanced solid tumor such as melanoma, head and neck, liver or kidney cancer.

This rearrangement joins TRBV6-6 to TRBJ1-5; 7 bases agree with TRBD1. Trimming took 7 bases from V and 5 from J; bases not matched to a gene: 5. Germline CDR1 MNHNY, CDR2 SVGAGI (reference sequence). The CDR3 extends over 13 amino acids. This CDR3 is CASTSGGHQPQHF. CDR3 bases: TGTGCCAGCACCTCAGGGGGGCATCAGCCCCAGCATTTT.

Only one count was recorded for this clone. The gene calls are TRBV10-3 and TRBJ2-5; D gene ambiguous. The germline V gene encodes CDR1 ENHRY and CDR2 SYGVKD. This CDR3 is 11 amino acids long. V shed 3 bases and J shed 4 bases, with 3 bases lying between them. CDR3 DNA: TGTGCCATCAGTGAAGGAGAGACCCAGTACTTC. Its protein product is CAISEGETQYF.

This chain joins TRBV5-1 and TRBJ2-1; 7 bases map to TRBD1. The germline V gene encodes CDR1 SGHRS and CDR2 YFSETQ. CDR3 length equals 13 residues. Germline trimming cut 6 bases from V and 6 bases from J; bases unmatched to any gene: 6. The CDR3 region has the DNA TGCGCCAGCACGACAGGGATCGGCAATGAGCAGTTCTTC. It encodes CASTTGIGNEQFF.

The chain links TRBV2 to TRBJ1-2; 9 nucleotides line up with TRBD1. With 7 bases clipped from V and 0 bases from J, the junction kept 3 bases outside the gene matches. This CDR3 contains 14 residues. The germline gives CDR1 SNHLY, CDR2 FYNNEI. The CDR3 DNA reads as TGTGCCAGCACCCGGGACAGGGCTAACTATGGCTACACCTTC. It specifies CASTRDRANYGYTF.

This clone was observed a few times. V gene TRBV6-5 combines with J gene TRBJ1-4, with D possibly matching TRBD1 (5 bases). Germline V gives CDR1 MNHEY, CDR2 SVGAGI. The CDR3 extends over 14 amino acids. Trimming removed 8 bases at V and 3 bases at J, with 13 bases between. The CDR3 region has the DNA TGTGCCAGCCGGGGGGGAGTAGCTAATGAAAAACTGTTTTTT. Protein sequence: CASRGGVANEKLFF.

The chain combines TRBV5-1 with TRBJ2-3; D is tentatively TRBD1 or TRBD2 (5 bases each). The CDR3 spans 16 residues. V was trimmed by 0 bases and J by 1 base, leaving 12 bases between them. From germline, CDR1 is SGHRS and CDR2 YFSETQ. The CDR3 nucleotides read TGCGCCAGCAGCTTGGAGCTGGGACCCGGCACAGATACGCAGTATTTT. Residues: CASSLELGPGTDTQYF.

The CDR3 is CASRLNSGANVLTF. CDR3 bases: TGTGCCAGTAGATTGAACTCTGGGGCCAACGTCCTGACTTTC. The chain combines TRBV19 with TRBJ2-6; D call uncertain. Germline CDR1 and CDR2: LNHDA and SQIVND (reference sequence). Trimming shortened V by 6 bases and J by 0 bases, and 6 bases separated the two germline ends. The CDR3 has 14 residues.